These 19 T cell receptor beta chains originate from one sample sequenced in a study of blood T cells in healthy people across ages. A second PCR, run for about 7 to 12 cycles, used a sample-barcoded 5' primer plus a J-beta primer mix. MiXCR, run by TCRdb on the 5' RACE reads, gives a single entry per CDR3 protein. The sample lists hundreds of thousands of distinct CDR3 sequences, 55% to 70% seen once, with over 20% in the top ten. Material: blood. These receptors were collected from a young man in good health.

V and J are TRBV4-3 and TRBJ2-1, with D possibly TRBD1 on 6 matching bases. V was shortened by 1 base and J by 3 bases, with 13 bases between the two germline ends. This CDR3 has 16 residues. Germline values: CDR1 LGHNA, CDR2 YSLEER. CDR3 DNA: TGCGCCAGCAGCCAAGGAAGGGGCAGGGGCTACAATGAGCAGTTCTTC. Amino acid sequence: CASSQGRGRGYNEQFF.

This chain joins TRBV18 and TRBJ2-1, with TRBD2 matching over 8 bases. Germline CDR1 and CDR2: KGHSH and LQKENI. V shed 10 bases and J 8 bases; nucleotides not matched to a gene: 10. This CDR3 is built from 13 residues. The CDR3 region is CATGVAGKDEQFF. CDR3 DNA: TGTGCCACGGGGGTAGCGGGAAAAGATGAGCAGTTCTTC.

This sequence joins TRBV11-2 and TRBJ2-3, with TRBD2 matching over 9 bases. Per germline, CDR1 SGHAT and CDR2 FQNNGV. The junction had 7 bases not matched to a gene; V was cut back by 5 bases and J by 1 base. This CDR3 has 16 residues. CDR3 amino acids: CASSAVERGGTDTQYF. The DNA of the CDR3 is TGTGCCAGCAGCGCGGTTGAGCGGGGGGGCACAGATACGCAGTATTTT.

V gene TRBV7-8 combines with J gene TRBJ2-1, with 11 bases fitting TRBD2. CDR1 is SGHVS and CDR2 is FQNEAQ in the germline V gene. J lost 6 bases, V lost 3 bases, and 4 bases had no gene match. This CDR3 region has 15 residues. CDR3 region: CASSFRLAGSNEQFF. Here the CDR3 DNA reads TGTGCCAGCAGCTTCCGACTAGCGGGGTCCAATGAGCAGTTCTTC. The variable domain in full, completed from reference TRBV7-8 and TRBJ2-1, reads GAGVSQSPRYKVAKRGQDVALRCDPISGHVSLFWYQQALGQGPEFLTYFQNEAQLDKSGLPSDRFFAERPEGSVSTLKIQRTQQEDSAVYLCASSFRLAGSNEQFFGPGTRLTVL.

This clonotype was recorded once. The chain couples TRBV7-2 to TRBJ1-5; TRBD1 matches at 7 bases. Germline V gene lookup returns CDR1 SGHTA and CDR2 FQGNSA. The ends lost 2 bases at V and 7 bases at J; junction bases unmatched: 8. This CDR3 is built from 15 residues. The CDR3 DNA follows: TGTGCCAGCAGCTTACGACAGGGAGAGGAACAGCCCCAGCATTTT. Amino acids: CASSLRQGEEQPQHF.

The DNA for the CDR3 is TGCAGTGCTACTCCAGTACAGAATCCCTACGAGCAGTACTTC. Its translation is CSATPVQNPYEQYF. The chain carries TRBV20-1 and TRBJ2-7; unclear D gene. This CDR3 has 14 amino acids. V lost 4 bases, J lost 2 bases, and 15 bases lay in between. From germline, CDR1 is DFQATT and CDR2 SNEGSKA (reference sequence).

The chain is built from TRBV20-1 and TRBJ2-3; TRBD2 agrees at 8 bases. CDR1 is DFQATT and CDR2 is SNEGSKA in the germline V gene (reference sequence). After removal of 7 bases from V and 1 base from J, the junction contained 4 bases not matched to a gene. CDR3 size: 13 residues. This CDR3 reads CSDQRGRTDTQYF. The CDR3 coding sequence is TGCAGTGACCAGCGGGGGCGCACAGATACGCAGTATTTT.

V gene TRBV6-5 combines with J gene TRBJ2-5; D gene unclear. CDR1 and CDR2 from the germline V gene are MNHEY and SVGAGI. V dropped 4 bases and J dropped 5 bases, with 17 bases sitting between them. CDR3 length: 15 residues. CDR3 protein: CASSSTLEAGETQYF. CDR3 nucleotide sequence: TGTGCCAGCAGTTCCACCCTGGAAGCTGGGGAGACCCAGTACTTC.

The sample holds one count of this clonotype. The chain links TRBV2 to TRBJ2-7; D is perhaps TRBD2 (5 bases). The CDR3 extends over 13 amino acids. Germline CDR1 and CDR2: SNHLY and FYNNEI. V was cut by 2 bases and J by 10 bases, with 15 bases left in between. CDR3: CASSELFVEAQYF. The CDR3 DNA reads TGTGCCAGCAGTGAATTGTTTGTGGAGGCCCAGTACTTC.

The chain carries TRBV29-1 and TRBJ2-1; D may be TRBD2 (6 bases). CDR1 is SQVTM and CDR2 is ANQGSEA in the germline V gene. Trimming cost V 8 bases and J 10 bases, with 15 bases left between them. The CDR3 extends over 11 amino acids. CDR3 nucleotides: TGCAGCCTCCATCGGGGAGGCGAGCAGTTCTTC. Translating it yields CSLHRGGEQFF.

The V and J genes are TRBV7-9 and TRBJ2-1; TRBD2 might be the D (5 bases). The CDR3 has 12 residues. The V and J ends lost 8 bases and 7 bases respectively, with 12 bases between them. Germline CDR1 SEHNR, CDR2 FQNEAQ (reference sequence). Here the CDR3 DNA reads TGTGCCAGCCTAGGGAGATTTAATGAGCAGTTCTTC. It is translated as CASLGRFNEQFF. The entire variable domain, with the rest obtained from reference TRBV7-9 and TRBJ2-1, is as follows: DTGVSQNPRHKITKRGQNVTFRCDPISEHNRLYWYRQTLGQGPEFLTYFQNEAQLEKSRLLSDRFSAERPKGSFSTLEIQRTEQGDSAMYLCASLGRFNEQFFGPGTRLTVL.

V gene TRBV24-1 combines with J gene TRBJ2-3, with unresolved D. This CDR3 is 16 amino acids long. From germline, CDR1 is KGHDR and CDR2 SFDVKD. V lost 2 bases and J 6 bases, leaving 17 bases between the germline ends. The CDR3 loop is CATSDSRLGPTDTQYF. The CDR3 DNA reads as TGTGCCACCAGTGATTCCCGTTTAGGGCCCACGGATACGCAGTATTTT.

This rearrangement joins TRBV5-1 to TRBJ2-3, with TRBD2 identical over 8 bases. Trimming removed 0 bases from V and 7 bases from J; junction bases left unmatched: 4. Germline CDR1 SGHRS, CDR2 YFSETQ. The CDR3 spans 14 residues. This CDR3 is CASSLAGGAYTQYF. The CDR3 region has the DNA TGCGCCAGCAGCTTGGCCGGGGGGGCATATACGCAGTATTTT.

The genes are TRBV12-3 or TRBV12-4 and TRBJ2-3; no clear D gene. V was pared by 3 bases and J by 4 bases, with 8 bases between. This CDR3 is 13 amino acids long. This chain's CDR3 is CASSLFLSDTQYF. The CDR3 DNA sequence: TGTGCCAGCAGTTTGTTTTTGTCAGATACGCAGTATTTT.

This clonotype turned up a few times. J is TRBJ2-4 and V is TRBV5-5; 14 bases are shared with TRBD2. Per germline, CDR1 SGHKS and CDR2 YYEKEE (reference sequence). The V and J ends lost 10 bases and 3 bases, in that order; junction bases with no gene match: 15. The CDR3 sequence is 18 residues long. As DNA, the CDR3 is TGTGCCCGACCCCCCGGGACTAGCGGGAGAGGAGTCAAAAACATTCAGTACTTC. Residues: CARPPGTSGRGVKNIQYF.

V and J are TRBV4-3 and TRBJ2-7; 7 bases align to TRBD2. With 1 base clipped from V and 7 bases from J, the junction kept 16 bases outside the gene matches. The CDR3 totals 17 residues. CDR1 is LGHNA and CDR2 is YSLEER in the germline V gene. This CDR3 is CASSQAPPAGAYNEQYF. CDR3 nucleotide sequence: TGCGCCAGCAGCCAAGCCCCCCCGGCGGGAGCTTACAATGAGCAGTACTTC.

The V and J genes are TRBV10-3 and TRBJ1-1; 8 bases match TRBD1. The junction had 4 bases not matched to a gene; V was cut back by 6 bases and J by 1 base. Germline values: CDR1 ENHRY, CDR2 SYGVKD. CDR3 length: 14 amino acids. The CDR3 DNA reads TGTGCCATCAGCGATGGACAGGGGAACACTGAAGCTTTCTTT. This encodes CAISDGQGNTEAFF.

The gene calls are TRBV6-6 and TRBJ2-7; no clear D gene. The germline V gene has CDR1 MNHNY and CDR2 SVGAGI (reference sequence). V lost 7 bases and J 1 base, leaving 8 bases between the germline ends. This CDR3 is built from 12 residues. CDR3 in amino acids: CASMSTSYEQYF. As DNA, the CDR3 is TGTGCCAGCATGAGCACTTCCTACGAGCAGTACTTC.

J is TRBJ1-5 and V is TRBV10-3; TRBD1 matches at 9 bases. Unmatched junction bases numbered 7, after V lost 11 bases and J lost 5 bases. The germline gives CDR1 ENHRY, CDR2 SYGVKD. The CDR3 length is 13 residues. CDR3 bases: TGTGCCGTCCGGACAGGGGAGGATCAGCCCCAGCATTTT. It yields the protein CAVRTGEDQPQHF.